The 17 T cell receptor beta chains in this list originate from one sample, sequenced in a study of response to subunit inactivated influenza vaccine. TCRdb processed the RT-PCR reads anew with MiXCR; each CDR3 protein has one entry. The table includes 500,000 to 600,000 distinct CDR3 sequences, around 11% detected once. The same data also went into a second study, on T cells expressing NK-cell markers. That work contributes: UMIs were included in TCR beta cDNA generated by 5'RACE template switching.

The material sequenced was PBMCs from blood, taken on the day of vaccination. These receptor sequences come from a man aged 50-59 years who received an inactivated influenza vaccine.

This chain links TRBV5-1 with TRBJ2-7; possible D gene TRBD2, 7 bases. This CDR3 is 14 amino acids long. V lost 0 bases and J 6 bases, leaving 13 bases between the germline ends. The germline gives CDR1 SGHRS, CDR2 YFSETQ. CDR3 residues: CASSLGGGALEQYF. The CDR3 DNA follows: TGCGCCAGCAGCTTGGGTGGGGGGGCCCTCGAGCAGTACTTC.

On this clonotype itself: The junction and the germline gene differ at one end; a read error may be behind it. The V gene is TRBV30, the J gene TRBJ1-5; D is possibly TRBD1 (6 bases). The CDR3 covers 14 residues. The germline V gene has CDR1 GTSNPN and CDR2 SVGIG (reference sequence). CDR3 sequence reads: CAWSIWGRNQPQHF. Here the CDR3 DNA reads TGTGCCTGGAGTATATGGGGGCGCAATCAACCCCAGCATTTT. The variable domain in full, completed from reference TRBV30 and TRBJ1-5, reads SQTIHQWPATLVQPVGSPLSLECTVEGTSNPNLYWYRQAAGRGLQLLFYSVGIGQISSEVPQNLSASRPQDRQFILSSKKLLLSDSGFYLCAWSIWGRNQPQHFGDGTRLSIL.

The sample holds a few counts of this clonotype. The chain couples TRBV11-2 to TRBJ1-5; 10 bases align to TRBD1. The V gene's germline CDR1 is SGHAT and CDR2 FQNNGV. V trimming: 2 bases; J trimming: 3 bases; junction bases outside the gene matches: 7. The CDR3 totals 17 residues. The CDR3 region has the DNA TGTGCCAGCAGCTTATATCGGGACAGGGGTTACAATCAGCCCCAGCATTTT. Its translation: CASSLYRDRGYNQPQHF.

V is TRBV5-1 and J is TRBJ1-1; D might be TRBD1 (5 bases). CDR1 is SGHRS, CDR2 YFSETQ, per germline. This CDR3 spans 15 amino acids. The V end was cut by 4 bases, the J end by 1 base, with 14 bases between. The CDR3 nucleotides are TGCGCCAGCAGCCCAAACTCCGGGGGGAACACTGAAGCTTTCTTT. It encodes CASSPNSGGNTEAFF.

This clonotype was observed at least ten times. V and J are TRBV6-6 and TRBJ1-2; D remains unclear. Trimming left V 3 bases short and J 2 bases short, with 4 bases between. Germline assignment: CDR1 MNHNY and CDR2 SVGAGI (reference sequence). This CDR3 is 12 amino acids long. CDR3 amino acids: CASSYLNYGYTF. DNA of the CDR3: TGTGCCAGCAGTTATCTGAACTATGGCTACACCTTC.

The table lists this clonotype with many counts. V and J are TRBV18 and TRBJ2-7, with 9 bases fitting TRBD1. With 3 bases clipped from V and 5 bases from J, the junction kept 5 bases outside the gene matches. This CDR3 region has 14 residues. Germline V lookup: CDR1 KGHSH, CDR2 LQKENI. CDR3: CASSPGQGRNEQYF. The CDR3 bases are TGTGCCAGCTCACCCGGACAGGGGCGCAACGAGCAGTACTTC.

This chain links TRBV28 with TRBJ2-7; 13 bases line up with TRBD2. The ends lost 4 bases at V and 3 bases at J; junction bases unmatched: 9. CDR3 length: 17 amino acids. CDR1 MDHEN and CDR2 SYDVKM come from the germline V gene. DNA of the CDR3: TGTGCCAGCAGTTCCAGACTAGCGGGAGGTCTGGGCTACGAGCAGTACTTC. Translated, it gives CASSSRLAGGLGYEQYF.

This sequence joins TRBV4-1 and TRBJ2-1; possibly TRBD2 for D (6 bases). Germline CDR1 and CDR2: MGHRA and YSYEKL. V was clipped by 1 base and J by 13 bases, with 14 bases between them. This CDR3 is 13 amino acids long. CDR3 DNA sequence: TGCGCCAGCAGCCAAGGACGACTAGAAAACCAGTTCTTC. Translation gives CASSQGRLENQFF.

This chain's CDR3 is CASSLIPSGANVLTF. The CDR3 DNA reads as TGCGCCAGCAGCTTGATTCCCTCTGGGGCCAACGTCCTGACTTTC. This chain connects TRBV5-1 to TRBJ2-6; D is undetermined. Germline V gives CDR1 SGHRS, CDR2 YFSETQ. V shed 1 base and J shed 0 bases, with 5 bases lying between them. The CDR3 is made up of 15 amino acids.

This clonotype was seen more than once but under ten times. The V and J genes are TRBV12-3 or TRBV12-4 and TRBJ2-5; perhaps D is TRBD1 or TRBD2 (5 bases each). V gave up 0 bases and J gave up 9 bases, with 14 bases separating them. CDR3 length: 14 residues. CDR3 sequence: CASSLAGRPRAQYF. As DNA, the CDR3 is TGTGCCAGCAGTTTAGCGGGACGGCCTAGGGCCCAGTACTTC.

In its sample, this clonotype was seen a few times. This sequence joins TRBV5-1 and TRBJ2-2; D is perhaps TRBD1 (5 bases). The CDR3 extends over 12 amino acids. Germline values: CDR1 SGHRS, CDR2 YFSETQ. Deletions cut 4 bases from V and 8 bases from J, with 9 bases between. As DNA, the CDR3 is TGCGCCAGCAGCGGGGCGATTGGGGAGCTGTTTTTT. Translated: CASSGAIGELFF. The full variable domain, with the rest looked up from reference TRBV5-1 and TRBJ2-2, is KAGVTQTPRYLIKTRGQQVTLSCSPISGHRSVSWYQQTPGQGLQFLFEYFSETQRNKGNFPGRFSGRQFSNSRSEMNVSTLELGDSALYLCASSGAIGELFFGEGSRLTVL.

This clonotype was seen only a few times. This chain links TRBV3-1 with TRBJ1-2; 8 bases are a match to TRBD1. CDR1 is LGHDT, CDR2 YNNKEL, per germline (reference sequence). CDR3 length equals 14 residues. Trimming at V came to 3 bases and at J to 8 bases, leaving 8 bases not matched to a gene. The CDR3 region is CASSQTQGARGYTF. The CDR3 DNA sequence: TGTGCCAGCAGCCAGACCCAGGGGGCTCGAGGCTACACCTTC.

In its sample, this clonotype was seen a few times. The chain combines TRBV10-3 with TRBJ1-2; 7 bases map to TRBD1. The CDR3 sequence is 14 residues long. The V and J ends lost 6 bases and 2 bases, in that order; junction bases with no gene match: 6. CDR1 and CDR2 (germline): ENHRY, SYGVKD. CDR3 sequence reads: CAISPQGSNYGYTF. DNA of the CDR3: TGTGCCATCAGCCCACAGGGGTCCAACTATGGCTACACCTTC.

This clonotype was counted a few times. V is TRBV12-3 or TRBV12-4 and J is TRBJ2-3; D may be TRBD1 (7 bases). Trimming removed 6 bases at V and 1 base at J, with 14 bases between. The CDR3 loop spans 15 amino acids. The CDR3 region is CASSLRGVGTDTQYF. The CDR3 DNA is TGTGCCAGCAGCCTCAGGGGGGTCGGCACAGATACGCAGTATTTT.

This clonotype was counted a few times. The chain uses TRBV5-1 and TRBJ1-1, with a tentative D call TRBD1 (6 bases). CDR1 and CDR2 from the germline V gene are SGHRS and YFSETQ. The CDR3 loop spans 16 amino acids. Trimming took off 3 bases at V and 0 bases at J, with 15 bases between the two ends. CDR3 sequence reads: CASSSGGAGVNTEAFF. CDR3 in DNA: TGCGCCAGCAGCTCCGGTGGGGCAGGGGTGAACACTGAAGCTTTCTTT. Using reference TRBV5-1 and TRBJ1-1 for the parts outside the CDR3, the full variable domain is KAGVTQTPRYLIKTRGQQVTLSCSPISGHRSVSWYQQTPGQGLQFLFEYFSETQRNKGNFPGRFSGRQFSNSRSEMNVSTLELGDSALYLCASSSGGAGVNTEAFFGQGTRLTVV.

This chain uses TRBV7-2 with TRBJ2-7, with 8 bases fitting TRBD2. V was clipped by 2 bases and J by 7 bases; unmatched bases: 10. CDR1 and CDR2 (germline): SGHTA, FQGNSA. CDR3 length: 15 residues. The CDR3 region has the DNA TGTGCCAGCAGCTTATCCCATAGCGGGAACACTGAGCAGTACTTC. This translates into CASSLSHSGNTEQYF.

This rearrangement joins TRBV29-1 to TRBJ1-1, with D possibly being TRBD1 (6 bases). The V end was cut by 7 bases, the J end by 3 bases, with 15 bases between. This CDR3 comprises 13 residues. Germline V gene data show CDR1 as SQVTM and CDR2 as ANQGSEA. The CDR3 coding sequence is TGCAGCGCCCGGGGCAGGGGAGACACTGAAGCTTTCTTT. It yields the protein CSARGRGDTEAFF.